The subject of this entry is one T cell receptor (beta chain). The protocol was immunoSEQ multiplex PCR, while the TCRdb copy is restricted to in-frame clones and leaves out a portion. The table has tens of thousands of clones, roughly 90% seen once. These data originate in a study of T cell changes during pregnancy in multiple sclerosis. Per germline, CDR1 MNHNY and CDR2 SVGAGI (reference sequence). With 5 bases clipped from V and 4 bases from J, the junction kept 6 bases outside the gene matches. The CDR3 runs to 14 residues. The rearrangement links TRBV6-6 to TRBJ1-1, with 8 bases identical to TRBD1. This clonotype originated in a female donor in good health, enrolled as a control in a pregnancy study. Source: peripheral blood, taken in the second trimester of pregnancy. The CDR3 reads CASSKPGGITEAFF. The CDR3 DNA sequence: TGTGCCAGCAGTAAACCAGGGGGCATCACTGAAGCTTTCTTT.